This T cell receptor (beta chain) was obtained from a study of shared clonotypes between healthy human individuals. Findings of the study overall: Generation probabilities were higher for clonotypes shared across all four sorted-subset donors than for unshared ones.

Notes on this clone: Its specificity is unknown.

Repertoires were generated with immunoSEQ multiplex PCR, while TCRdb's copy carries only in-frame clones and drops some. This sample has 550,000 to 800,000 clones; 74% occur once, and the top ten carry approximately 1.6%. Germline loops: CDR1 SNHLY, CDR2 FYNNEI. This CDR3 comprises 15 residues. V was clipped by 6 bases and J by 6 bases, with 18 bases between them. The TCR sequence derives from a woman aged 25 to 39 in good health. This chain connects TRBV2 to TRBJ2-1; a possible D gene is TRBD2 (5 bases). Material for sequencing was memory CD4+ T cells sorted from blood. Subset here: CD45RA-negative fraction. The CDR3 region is CASSDAGLPFNEQFF. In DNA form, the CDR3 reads TGTGCCAGCAGCGATGCGGGTCTCCCATTCAATGAGCAGTTCTTC.